Presented here are 5 T cell receptor beta chains from one specimen sequenced in a study of T cell responses to AZD1222 COVID-19 vaccine. Assay: immunoSEQ multiplex PCR; the TCRdb copy retains only in-frame clones and omits some. This repertoire shows under 250,000 clones, about 92% found once; its top ten account for 1%. The material sequenced was peripheral blood, taken on day 0 of MenACWY control vaccination. These receptors all stem from an adult in good health.

The chain combines TRBV13 with TRBJ2-1; TRBD1 or TRBD2 may be the D gene (5 bases each). Trimming stripped 0 bases from V and 7 bases from J, with 10 bases between. CDR1 and CDR2 (germline): PRHDT, FYEKMQ (reference sequence). The CDR3 runs to 14 residues. The CDR3: CASSLGGTRNEQFF. In DNA form, the CDR3 reads TGTGCCAGCAGCTTAGGAGGGACGAGAAATGAGCAGTTCTTC.

This chain connects TRBV3-1 (or the pseudogene TRBV3-2) to TRBJ1-2; no clear D. The V and J ends lost 2 bases and 1 base respectively, with 11 bases between them. The CDR3 sequence is 15 residues long. Germline CDR1 reads LGHDT; CDR2 reads YNNKEL (reference sequence). The CDR3 loop reads CASSQRSLLNYGYTF. The CDR3 DNA reads as TGTGCCAGCAGCCAAAGATCTCTTCTTAACTATGGCTACACCTTC.

In its sample, this clone was seen once. The J gene is TRBJ2-1, the V gene TRBV20-1; tentative D call: TRBD2 (5 bases). Germline V lookup: CDR1 DFQATT, CDR2 SNEGSKA (reference sequence). Trimming removed 7 bases at V and 5 bases at J, with 6 bases between. This CDR3 spans 10 amino acids. DNA for the CDR3: TGCAGTGGAGGGAACAATGAGCAGTTCTTC. Translation: CSGGNNEQFF.

J is TRBJ1-1 and V is TRBV29-1, with D unclear. Germline lookup yields CDR1 SQVTM and CDR2 ANQGSEA. This CDR3 is built from 14 residues. Trimming took off 3 bases at V and 4 bases at J, with 15 bases between the two ends. The CDR3 here is CSVDRGSMGTEAFF. The CDR3 DNA follows: TGCAGCGTTGATAGAGGGTCAATGGGCACTGAAGCTTTCTTT.

The rearrangement uses TRBV7-2 and TRBJ1-1; D is uncertain. V dropped 0 bases and J dropped 3 bases, with 8 bases sitting between them. In germline, CDR1 is SGHTA, CDR2 FQGNSA. The length of the CDR3 is 14 residues. CDR3 in amino acids: CASSLAPEDTEAFF. CDR3 nucleotide sequence: TGTGCCAGCAGCTTAGCGCCGGAGGACACTGAAGCTTTCTTT.